One and the same sample provided the 26 T cell receptor beta chains below, sequenced in a study of T-cell reconstitution after alpha-beta-depleted transplantation in children. Unique molecular identifiers were used in preparing the TCRbeta library. TCRdb independently ran MiXCR on the PCR reads; one entry per CDR3 protein. The data hold about 540,000 distinct CDR3 sequences, with approximately 30% observed a single time. The specimen comprised PBMCs, sampled before TCRalphabeta/CD19-depleted stem cell transplant. The origin of the receptors is a boy in the first two years of life with Wiskott-Aldrich syndrome, due to receive a stem cell transplant.

With respect to this clonotype: Germline and junction disagree at one end, which may indicate a read error. The rearrangement uses TRBV5-1 and TRBJ2-7, with TRBD1 matching 8 bases. Germline V CDR1 and CDR2: SGHRS, YFSETQ. The CDR3 has 16 amino acids. CDR3 in DNA: TGCGCCACCAGCAAAAACAGGGGGACCCTCTCCTACGAGCAGTACTTC. This gives the protein CATSKNRGTLSYEQYF.

V usage is TRBV5-1 and J usage is TRBJ2-5; TRBD2 matches 7 bases. J gave up 4 bases and V 0 bases, and 6 bases lay outside the gene matches. The CDR3 consists of 15 residues. Germline V gene data show CDR1 as SGHRS and CDR2 as YFSETQ. The DNA of the CDR3 is TGCGCCAGCAGCTTGGACGCGGGAGTGCGAGAGACCCAGTACTTC. It translates to CASSLDAGVRETQYF.

A few counts support this clonotype. V gene TRBV28 combines with J gene TRBJ2-7, with D hard to call. The V gene lost 5 bases and the J gene lost 2 bases, with 10 bases spanning the gap. The CDR3 has 13 amino acids. Germline loops: CDR1 MDHEN, CDR2 SYDVKM. This CDR3 reads CASSRPGAYEQYF. CDR3 DNA sequence: TGTGCCAGCAGTCGCCCCGGCGCCTACGAGCAGTACTTC.

This sequence joins TRBV15 and TRBJ2-7; 7 bases are a match to TRBD1. The CDR3 spans 15 residues. Trimming removed 3 bases from V and 2 bases from J; junction bases left unmatched: 7. Germline values: CDR1 LNHNV, CDR2 YYDKDF (reference sequence). Written as DNA, the CDR3 is TGTGCCACCAGCAGGAAACGGACAGGCCCCTACGAGCAGTACTTC. Amino acid sequence: CATSRKRTGPYEQYF.

The J gene is TRBJ2-7, the V gene TRBV6-5; TRBD2 matches at 9 bases. Germline V lookup: CDR1 MNHEY, CDR2 SVGAGI. The CDR3 sequence is 15 residues long. V lost 2 bases and J lost 2; bases outside the gene matches: 4. The CDR3: CASSYGTSRAYEQYF. The CDR3 coding sequence is TGTGCCAGCAGTTACGGGACTAGCAGAGCCTACGAGCAGTACTTC.

This chain connects TRBV11-2 to TRBJ2-1, with a weak D call TRBD2 (5 bases). This CDR3 contains 17 residues. Germline V gene sequence: CDR1 SGHAT, CDR2 FQNNGV. Trimming pared 0 bases from V and 8 bases from J, leaving 20 bases between. The CDR3: CASSLDKMRGGVYEQFF. The CDR3 DNA reads as TGTGCCAGCAGCTTAGATAAGATGAGAGGAGGTGTTTATGAGCAGTTCTTC.

The chain uses TRBV10-3 and TRBJ1-2; D not certain. Germline V lookup: CDR1 ENHRY, CDR2 SYGVKD. V was clipped by 6 bases and J by 7 bases, with 15 bases between them. The CDR3 length is 13 residues. The CDR3 nucleotides read TGTGCCATCAGCCTGACTATAACGGCTGGCTACACCTTC. The encoded protein is CAISLTITAGYTF.

V gene TRBV7-2 combines with J gene TRBJ2-7; D not certain. CDR1 SGHTA and CDR2 FQGNSA come from the germline V gene. Trimming stripped 3 bases from V and 5 bases from J, with 17 bases between. The CDR3 runs to 15 residues. CDR3 residues: CASSFSSPNPHEQYF. Written as DNA, the CDR3 is TGTGCCAGCAGCTTCTCTAGTCCCAATCCCCACGAGCAGTACTTC.

This chain uses TRBV13 with TRBJ2-1, with D maybe TRBD2 (6 bases). V was cut by 4 bases and J by 4 bases, with 23 bases left in between. The length of the CDR3 is 18 residues. Germline CDR1 PRHDT, CDR2 FYEKMQ (reference sequence). Written as DNA, the CDR3 is TGTGCCAGCAGCTATCTTCCCCAAGCGGGCGCACGGTACAATGAGCAGTTCTTC. This sequence encodes CASSYLPQAGARYNEQFF.

This clonotype turned up a few times. The chain uses TRBV10-3 and TRBJ2-1; 11 bases agree with TRBD2. The CDR3 runs 13 residues. The trim removed 6 bases at V and 5 bases at J, leaving 0 bases unmatched. Per germline, CDR1 ENHRY and CDR2 SYGVKD. CDR3 region: CAIRGLADNEQFF. The CDR3, as DNA: TGTGCCATCAGGGGACTAGCGGACAATGAGCAGTTCTTC.

The chain has TRBV27 and TRBJ2-5; 8 bases are shared with TRBD1. Germline CDR1 reads MNHEY; CDR2 reads SMNVEV (reference sequence). V lost 5 bases and J lost 5; bases outside the gene matches: 10. The CDR3 sequence is 15 residues long. The CDR3: CASSRVRQGWETQYF. CDR3 nucleotide sequence: TGTGCCAGCAGTAGGGTTCGACAGGGGTGGGAGACCCAGTACTTC.

J is TRBJ1-2 and V is TRBV7-9; no clear D. Trimming stripped 1 base from V and 8 bases from J, with 8 bases between. The germline gives CDR1 SEHNR, CDR2 FQNEAQ (reference sequence). This CDR3 is built from 12 residues. This CDR3 is CASSLDGGGYTF. The CDR3, as DNA: TGTGCCAGCAGCTTAGACGGCGGCGGCTACACCTTC.

V is TRBV20-1 and J is TRBJ2-2; 14 nucleotides line up with TRBD2. The CDR3 totals 17 residues. Germline V gene sequence: CDR1 DFQATT, CDR2 SNEGSKA (reference sequence). V shed 5 bases, J shed 6 bases, and the junction held 11 bases outside the gene matches. Written as DNA, the CDR3 is TGCAGTGCTTCCGGGACTAGCGGGAGAGGTGTGTCCGGGGAGCTGTTTTTT. This gives the protein CSASGTSGRGVSGELFF.

This rearrangement joins TRBV7-8 to TRBJ2-1; D gene uncertain. Per the germline V gene, CDR1 is SGHVS and CDR2 is FQNEAQ. The CDR3 has 12 residues. Trimming removed 5 bases from V and 9 bases from J, with 11 bases in between. The CDR3 DNA follows: TGTGCCAGCAGCGCCTGGATTGGTGAGCAGTTCTTC. The encoded protein is CASSAWIGEQFF. The full variable domain, its missing parts supplied by reference TRBV7-8 and TRBJ2-1, is GAGVSQSPRYKVAKRGQDVALRCDPISGHVSLFWYQQALGQGPEFLTYFQNEAQLDKSGLPSDRFFAERPEGSVSTLKIQRTQQEDSAVYLCASSAWIGEQFFGPGTRLTVL.

This clonotype showed up just a few times. The chain links TRBV7-2 to TRBJ2-3; 8 bases line up with TRBD2. J lost 5 bases, V lost 2 bases, and 9 bases had no gene match. The CDR3 is 16 residues long. The germline V gene encodes CDR1 SGHTA and CDR2 FQGNSA. CDR3: CASSLIGRAGGDTQYF. CDR3 sequence (DNA): TGTGCCAGCAGCTTAATCGGGAGGGCCGGGGGAGATACGCAGTATTTT.

The chain uses TRBV20-1 and TRBJ2-5, with 9 bases fitting TRBD1. There are 15 residues in the CDR3. Unmatched junction bases numbered 11, after V lost 0 bases and J lost 9 bases. The germline CDR1 and CDR2 sequences are DFQATT and SNEGSKA (reference sequence). The CDR3 sequence is CSAREGDRVVMAQYF. CDR3 nucleotide sequence: TGCAGTGCTAGAGAAGGGGACAGGGTCGTAATGGCCCAGTACTTC.

This chain uses TRBV29-1 with TRBJ2-2; D is possibly TRBD1 (5 bases). Germline assignment: CDR1 SQVTM and CDR2 ANQGSEA. The CDR3 contains 14 residues. Trimming removed 6 bases from V and 0 bases from J, with 11 bases in between. CDR3 sequence reads: CSVWTRTNTGELFF. CDR3 bases: TGCAGCGTGTGGACACGTACGAACACCGGGGAGCTGTTTTTT.

This clonotype was counted only a few times. This sequence joins TRBV6-5 and TRBJ1-1, with D unresolved. V gave up 6 bases and J gave up 6 bases, with 8 bases separating them. This CDR3 comprises 11 residues. The V gene's germline CDR1 is MNHEY and CDR2 SVGAGI. The CDR3 is CASRLNAEAFF. The CDR3 DNA sequence: TGTGCCAGCAGATTAAACGCTGAAGCTTTCTTT.

This clonotype came up a few times. V usage is TRBV6-5 and J usage is TRBJ2-7; D gene ambiguous. Trimming left V 4 bases short and J 3 bases short, with 16 bases between. The CDR3 length is 15 residues. Germline assignment: CDR1 MNHEY and CDR2 SVGAGI. CDR3 nucleotides: TGTGCCAGCAGTTTCATCCCTAGGAGAGGCTACGAGCAGTACTTC. This gives the protein CASSFIPRRGYEQYF.

The V call is TRBV28, the J call TRBJ2-3; D unresolved. Germline CDR1 is MDHEN and CDR2 is SYDVKM. This CDR3 has 12 residues. V dropped 7 bases and J dropped 0 bases, with 5 bases sitting between them. CDR3 loop: CASMGSTDTQYF. Written as DNA, the CDR3 is TGTGCCAGCATGGGTAGCACAGATACGCAGTATTTT. Full variable domain (remainder filled in from reference TRBV28 and TRBJ2-3): DVKVTQSSRYLVKRTGEKVFLECVQDMDHENMFWYRQDPGLGLRLIYFSYDVKMKEKGDIPEGYSVSREKKERFSLILESASTNQTSMYLCASMGSTDTQYFGPGTRLTVL.

CDR3 residues: CASSPLNLPGKRGYTF. DNA for the CDR3: TGTGCCAGCAGCCCGTTAAACCTCCCAGGGAAGAGAGGCTACACCTTC. The rearrangement joins TRBV7-2 to TRBJ1-2, with D possibly being TRBD1 (5 bases). V was cut by 5 bases and J by 8 bases, with 24 bases left in between. The CDR3 is made up of 16 amino acids. Per germline, CDR1 SGHTA and CDR2 FQGNSA.

This clonotype was counted between two and nine times. The chain has TRBV29-1 and TRBJ1-3; the match to TRBD1 covers 7 bases. The CDR3 totals 14 residues. Germline trimming cut 5 bases from V and 0 bases from J; bases unmatched to any gene: 4. Germline lookup yields CDR1 SQVTM and CDR2 ANQGSEA. The CDR3: CSVWSGGSGNTIYF. The CDR3 region has the DNA TGCAGCGTTTGGTCAGGGGGCTCTGGAAACACCATATATTTT.

The genes are TRBV11-1 and TRBJ1-3; D is unclear. Trimming took off 0 bases at V and 2 bases at J, with 17 bases between the two ends. Germline values: CDR1 SGHAT, CDR2 FQDESV (reference sequence). The CDR3 consists of 18 residues. Written as DNA, the CDR3 is TGTGCCAGCAGCTTAGCACGGGGAGGACCGGGAACTGGAAACACCATATATTTT. Amino acids: CASSLARGGPGTGNTIYF.

The chain carries TRBV6-1 and TRBJ2-5; D remains unclear. The germline CDR1 and CDR2 sequences are MNHNS and SASEGT. The CDR3 runs 11 residues. CDR3 sequence reads: CASMVGETQYF. CDR3 nucleotides: TGTGCTAGTATGGTGGGGGAGACCCAGTACTTC.

As to this clonotype: A junction end diverges from the germline sequence, so it may reflect a read error. The chain carries TRBV20-1 and TRBJ1-4; maybe TRBD1 (6 bases). CDR1 and CDR2 from the germline V gene are DFQATT and SNEGSKA (reference sequence). The CDR3 is 11 residues long. CDR3 loop: CSAEKGGKRFF. The CDR3 nucleotides are TGCAGTGCGGAGAAAGGGGGGAAACGGTTTTTT.

In this sample, this clonotype turned up a few times. The chain is built from TRBV6-2 or TRBV6-3 and TRBJ2-7, with a tentative D call TRBD1 (6 bases). V was clipped by 5 bases and J by 0 bases, with 14 bases between them. Germline CDR1 reads MNHEY; CDR2 reads SVGEGT. The CDR3 totals 15 residues. CDR3 amino acids: CASSPRGVASYEQYF. The DNA of the CDR3 is TGTGCCAGCAGTCCCAGGGGAGTGGCCTCCTACGAGCAGTACTTC.